This T cell receptor beta chain is from a study of T cells in Graves' hyperthyroidism and ophthalmopathy. Amplification targeted TCR beta CDR3 regions from RNA transcripts. The TCR CDR3 first-round RT-PCR relied on the HTBI primer set. MiXCR was run by TCRdb on the multiplex PCR reads, yielding one entry per CDR3 protein. The repertoire consists of a few hundred thousand distinct CDR3 sequences, with about a sixth occurring once and the leading ten covering 12% to 15%. Trimming at V came to 0 bases and at J to 6 bases, leaving 0 bases not matched to a gene. CDR3 length: 15 residues. Germline CDR1 reads SEHNR; CDR2 reads FQNEAQ (reference sequence). It was less than 13 ml of fresh peripheral blood that supplied the PBMCs.

Material: blood. The chain carries TRBV7-9 and TRBJ2-1; TRBD2 matches at 12 bases. The clonotype was recovered from a woman under 30 with Graves' hyperthyroidism. The CDR3 loop reads CASSLATSGGNEQFF. CDR3 DNA: TGTGCCAGCAGCTTAGCGACTAGCGGGGGCAATGAGCAGTTCTTC.